This T cell receptor (beta chain) is from a study of blood T cell repertoires in COVID-19 (dated by TCRdb to about 2020). Background on the whole study: The collaborator samples originated in the United States, Italy and Spain and spanned the acute and convalescent phases of COVID-19. The prospective study material was composed of cDNA or gDNA derived from T cells, B-cell-depleted T cells, or PBMCs. The dataset comprised deeply sampled blood TCRbeta repertoires from subjects exposed to, actively infected with, or recovered from COVID-19. The repertoires were released in a freely available public database intended as a resource for research on the immune response to SARS-CoV-2. Samples came from the ongoing ImmuneRACE study (first 160 participants) plus 1,254 subjects from 6 global collaborators. The sample metadata nearly always contained a de-identified subject ID, COVID-19 status, age in years and sex. Where available, HLA class I and class II types were obtained from metadata supplied by the sample provider rather than from assay-based typing. The study at large found these results: Clinical and demographic metadata were provided uncurated, with the amount varying by source and participant.

Whole blood was collected in K2EDTA tubes by collaborating institutions according to the institutions' own protocols. For TCRbeta analysis, collaborators shipped samples as frozen whole blood, isolated PBMCs, or DNA extracted from either of those sample types. The immunoSEQ Assay, a bias-controlled multiplex PCR, was used to amplify TCRbeta CDR3 regions from genomic DNA. The study's processing was this. Nucleated cell counts per sample were estimated from amplification of reference gene primers within the assay. Sequence reads were collapsed and filtered to measure the absolute abundance of every unique TCRbeta CDR3 rearrangement. Productive Simpson clonality was computed per sample as the square root of Simpson's diversity index over productive rearrangements. This immuneACCESS table, as held by TCRdb, lists in-frame sequences with V and J called but not all clones. Of the missing ones, under half trace to an unresolved V gene in checked studies; the others have no known cause. For V, J and clone size, that table is used; D and trimming come from the DNA. This sample is represented by some 150,000 clones; about 79% of them were singletons. The ten largest account for 9% to 10% of the sample.

The CDR3 holds 15 amino acids from the cysteine to the phenylalanine. Of the read, only the CDR3 DNA is kept; its 45 bases are in frame from base 1. In the germline V gene, CDR1 corresponds to MNHEY and CDR2 to SVGAGI. Cut back by 4 bases and 4 bases, the V and J ends lie 17 bases apart. With regard to this clone: It lacks a known antigen. There are no base qualities to consult, and no much larger clone falls within one base.

The chain is made from TRBV6-5 and TRBJ2-7; the D region possibly corresponds to TRBD1 (5 bases align). Sequencing was carried out using peripheral blood. This TCR came from a woman aged 50 to 65 with acute or convalescent COVID-19. The nucleotide sequence reads TGTGCCAGCAGTTCCCGTGCAAAAGGGGTATACGAGCAGTACTTC. Its protein product is CASSSRAKGVYEQYF.